This T cell receptor (beta chain) was documented in a study of control samples from healthy donors and cancer patients. TCRdb's copy holds only in-frame clones and misses some; the assay was immunoSEQ multiplex PCR. The profile covers 150,000 to 180,000 clones, with just under 95% appearing a single time and approximately 6% taken by the ten largest. CDR1 is MNHEY and CDR2 is SVGAGI in the germline V gene. V lost 6 bases to trimming and J lost 2 bases, with 13 bases between them. The CDR3 loop spans 14 amino acids. This sequence originates from a man aged 35 to 55 in good health. The chain recombines TRBV6-5 with TRBJ1-2, with D perhaps TRBD1 (6 bases). The specimen sequenced was blood. CDR3 sequence (DNA): TGTGCCAGCAGGGGGGAGGACAGAAACTATGGCTACACCTTC. This codes for CASRGEDRNYGYTF.